The rows below give T cell receptor beta chains drawn from one sample of a study of PD-1 blockade in classical Hodgkin lymphoma. Clones were read by immunoSEQ multiplex PCR, and TCRdb kept only the in-frame ones, dropping some. This sample has 15,000 to 25,000 clones, with around 83% found just once. What was sequenced was CD4+ T cells from blood. The origin of the receptors is a human donor with classical Hodgkin lymphoma. The CDR3 runs from the conserved cysteine through the conserved F or W.

V gene: TRBV28; J gene: TRBJ1-5; CDR3 protein: CASRRQIDSNQPQHF
V gene: TRBV23-1; J gene: TRBJ2-1; CDR3 protein: CASSLEGSSYNEQFF
V gene: TRBV10-1; J gene: TRBJ2-7; CDR3 protein: CASSEHRESRQYF
V gene: TRBV28; J gene: TRBJ2-2; CDR3 protein: CASSSGAGGSWELFF
V gene: TRBV7-3; J gene: TRBJ2-3; CDR3 protein: CASSPFSTDTQYF
V gene: TRBV7-9; J gene: TRBJ2-1; CDR3 protein: CALGRVANEQFF
V gene: TRBV7-6; J gene: TRBJ2-1; CDR3 protein: CASSLSGRADEQFF
V gene: TRBV14; J gene: TRBJ1-5; CDR3 protein: CASSQGFQPQHF
V gene: TRBV7-2; J gene: TRBJ2-7; CDR3 protein: CASSLQGTLNIEQYF
V gene: TRBV10-3; J gene: TRBJ1-3; CDR3 protein: CAISERPGNTIYF
V gene: TRBV7-6; J gene: TRBJ2-3; CDR3 protein: CASSLHGTETDTQYF
V gene: TRBV15; J gene: TRBJ2-7; CDR3 protein: CATSRDLAGAGASEQYF
V gene: TRBV6-4; J gene: TRBJ2-1; CDR3 protein: CASSGQGGNEQFF
V gene: TRBV27; J gene: TRBJ1-2; CDR3 protein: CASSLTGRRNYGYTF
V gene: TRBV5-4; J gene: TRBJ2-2; CDR3 protein: CASSLAQQGRNTGELFF
V gene: TRBV15; J gene: TRBJ2-1; CDR3 protein: CATSTRQGGYNEQFF
V gene: TRBV6-5; J gene: TRBJ2-7; CDR3 protein: CASSFGPDRGYEQYF
V gene: TRBV7-3; J gene: TRBJ2-2; CDR3 protein: CASSITGLSTGELFF
V gene: TRBV28; J gene: TRBJ1-2; CDR3 protein: CASSLSGQERYGYTF
V gene: TRBV5-1; J gene: TRBJ2-1; CDR3 protein: CASSPVASGRDEQFF
V gene: TRBV19; J gene: TRBJ1-2; CDR3 protein: CASSIDPTYGYTF
V gene: TRBV6-5; J gene: TRBJ2-3; CDR3 protein: CASSYSSTTSDTQYF
V gene: TRBV18; J gene: TRBJ2-3; CDR3 protein: CASSPSGVFGSTDTQYF
V gene: TRBV7-9; J gene: TRBJ1-1; CDR3 protein: CASSLLGQTGEAFF